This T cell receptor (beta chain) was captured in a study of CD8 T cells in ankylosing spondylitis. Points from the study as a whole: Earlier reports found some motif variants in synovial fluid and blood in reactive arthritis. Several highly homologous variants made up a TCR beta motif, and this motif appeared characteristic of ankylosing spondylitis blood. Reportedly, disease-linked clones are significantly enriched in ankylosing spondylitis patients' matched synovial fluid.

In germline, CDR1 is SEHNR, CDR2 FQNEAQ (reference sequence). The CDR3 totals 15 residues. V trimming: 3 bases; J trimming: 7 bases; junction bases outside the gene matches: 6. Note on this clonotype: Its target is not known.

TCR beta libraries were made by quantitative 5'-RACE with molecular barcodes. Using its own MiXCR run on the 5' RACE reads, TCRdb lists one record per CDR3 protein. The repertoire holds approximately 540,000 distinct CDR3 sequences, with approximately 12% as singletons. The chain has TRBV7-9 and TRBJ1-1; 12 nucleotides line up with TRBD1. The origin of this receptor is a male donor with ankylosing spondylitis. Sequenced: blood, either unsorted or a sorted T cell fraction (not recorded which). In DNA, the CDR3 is TGTGCCAGCAGCTTTCCGGGACAGGGGGCTAATGAAGCTTTCTTT. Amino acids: CASSFPGQGANEAFF. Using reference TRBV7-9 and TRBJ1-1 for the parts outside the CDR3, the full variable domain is DTGVSQNPRHKITKRGQNVTFRCDPISEHNRLYWYRQTLGQGPEFLTYFQNEAQLEKSRLLSDRFSAERPKGSFSTLEIQRTEQGDSAMYLCASSFPGQGANEAFFGQGTRLTVV.